Shown below are 28 T cell receptor beta chains from a single sample sequenced in a study of cytomegalovirus exposure and HLA in healthy donors. Use of 60 Vbeta and 13 Jbeta primers characterized the PCR. The repertoire was sequenced with immunoSEQ multiplex PCR; TCRdb's copy has only in-frame clones and lacks some. The sample contains 170,000 or so clones, 80% of which appear only once. The sequencing sample was made of PBMCs. The receptors were gathered from a woman in her forties or fifties in good health and CMV-seropositive.

This clone was detected only a few times. The J gene is TRBJ2-4, the V gene TRBV28; 11 positions match TRBD2. V lost 4 bases and J lost 6; bases outside the gene matches: 5. CDR1 is MDHEN, CDR2 SYDVKM, per germline. This CDR3 is 15 amino acids long. CDR3 sequence: CASSSRGTSGNIQYF. The CDR3 region has the DNA TGTGCCAGCAGTTCCCGGGGGACTAGCGGAAACATTCAGTACTTC.

The chain's CDR3 is CASSQDPPGSSGNTIYF. DNA of the CDR3: TGCGCCAGCAGCCAAGACCCCCCAGGAAGCTCTGGAAACACCATATATTTT. The chain links TRBV4-1 to TRBJ1-3; D remains ambiguous. Germline lookup yields CDR1 MGHRA and CDR2 YSYEKL. The CDR3 has 17 residues. Trimming stripped 0 bases from V and 0 bases from J, with 12 bases between.

The chain uses TRBV7-2 and TRBJ1-4, with unresolved D. CDR3 size: 12 residues. V dropped 6 bases and J dropped 13 bases, with 15 bases sitting between them. CDR1 and CDR2 (germline): SGHTA, FQGNSA. The CDR3 is CASSFPHQTLFF. For the CDR3, the DNA is TGTGCCAGCAGTTTTCCACATCAAACACTGTTTTTT.

The chain joins TRBV19 to TRBJ2-7; tentatively, D is TRBD1 (6 bases). Trimming took off 6 bases at V and 0 bases at J, with 15 bases between the two ends. CDR1 LNHDA and CDR2 SQIVND come from the germline V gene (reference sequence). This CDR3 region has 15 residues. Here the CDR3 DNA reads TGTGCCAGTAGCGACAGGACTGCAAGCTCCTACGAGCAGTACTTC. It encodes CASSDRTASSYEQYF.

The chain uses TRBV10-3 and TRBJ2-3, with 15 nucleotides matching TRBD2. This CDR3 region has 19 residues. Per germline, CDR1 ENHRY and CDR2 SYGVKD. J lost 0 bases, V lost 7 bases, and 11 bases had no gene match. The CDR3 nucleotides are TGTGCCATCAAGGGAGACTCCGGGACTAGCGGGGGGAGCACAGATACGCAGTATTTT. Protein sequence: CAIKGDSGTSGGSTDTQYF.

The chain has TRBV13 and TRBJ1-1, with 8 nucleotides matching TRBD1. V gave up 3 bases and J gave up 4 bases; unmatched junction bases: 7. This CDR3 has 15 amino acids. Germline loops: CDR1 PRHDT, CDR2 FYEKMQ (reference sequence). The CDR3 bases are TGTGCCAGCAGCTTTATAACAGGGGGTCGCACTGAAGCTTTCTTT. It is translated as CASSFITGGRTEAFF. The whole variable domain, filled in from reference TRBV13 and TRBJ1-1, reads AAGVIQSPRHLIKEKRETATLKCYPIPRHDTVYWYQQGPGQDPQFLISFYEKMQSDKGSIPDRFSAQQFSDYHSELNMSSLELGDSALYFCASSFITGGRTEAFFGQGTRLTVV.

Only one count was recorded for this clone. V usage is TRBV28 and J usage is TRBJ2-3; possibly TRBD2 for D (5 bases). Germline V CDR1 and CDR2: MDHEN, SYDVKM. The CDR3 is made up of 14 amino acids. V lost 10 bases and J 8 bases, leaving 22 bases between the germline ends. In DNA, the CDR3 is TGTGCCACCGACGAGGCTAGCATCCGGTCTACGCAGTATTTT. This encodes CATDEASIRSTQYF.

The CDR3 sequence is CASSEPGRSVLGYTF. CDR3 nucleotides: TGCGCCAGCAGCGAGCCGGGTCGAAGTGTCCTTGGCTACACCTTC. The chain uses TRBV5-1 and TRBJ1-2; D remains unclear. This CDR3 is built from 15 residues. CDR1 is SGHRS and CDR2 is YFSETQ in the germline V gene. Trimming removed 4 bases from V and 7 bases from J, with 20 bases in between.

The V call is TRBV5-4, the J call TRBJ2-6, with 7 bases that match TRBD2. The germline gives CDR1 SGHNT, CDR2 YYREEE (reference sequence). The V gene end was trimmed by 0 bases and the J gene end by 0 bases; junction bases not matched to a gene: 3. The CDR3 runs to 17 residues. CDR3 bases: TGTGCCAGCAGCTTGGGGGAGGGAAACTCTGGGGCCAACGTCCTGACTTTC. Residues: CASSLGEGNSGANVLTF.

This rearrangement joins TRBV5-4 to TRBJ2-1, with 11 bases aligning to TRBD1. This CDR3 spans 14 amino acids. The germline V gene encodes CDR1 SGHNT and CDR2 YYREEE (reference sequence). V was pared by 4 bases and J by 7 bases, with 4 bases of the junction left unmatched. This chain's CDR3 is CASSKGQGANEQFF. The CDR3 nucleotides are TGTGCCAGCAGCAAAGGACAGGGGGCTAATGAGCAGTTCTTC. The full variable domain, with the rest looked up from reference TRBV5-4 and TRBJ2-1, is ETGVTQSPTHLIKTRGQQVTLRCSSQSGHNTVSWYQQALGQGPQFIFQYYREEENGRGNFPPRFSGLQFPNYSSELNVNALELDDSALYLCASSKGQGANEQFFGPGTRLTVL.

The chain couples TRBV27 to TRBJ2-1, with TRBD2 identical over 10 bases. Germline CDR1 and CDR2: MNHEY and SMNVEV (reference sequence). Trimming removed 3 bases from V and 5 bases from J; junction bases left unmatched: 4. The CDR3 covers 15 residues. The CDR3 DNA sequence: TGTGCCAGCAGTTTGGCAGCGGGGGGGAACAATGAGCAGTTCTTC. Translation gives CASSLAAGGNNEQFF.

The genes are TRBV7-3 and TRBJ1-1; D is uncertain. Germline lookup yields CDR1 SGHTA and CDR2 FQGTGA. The CDR3 extends over 13 amino acids. The germline V and J ends were trimmed by 4 bases and 1 base, with 7 bases remaining between them. DNA for the CDR3: TGTGCCAGCAGCTCGACAAGGAACACTGAAGCTTTCTTT. Translated: CASSSTRNTEAFF.

In the case of this clone: At one boundary the junction diverges from the germline segment, which might be a read error. The chain couples TRBV7-3 to TRBJ1-2; 9 nucleotides line up with TRBD1. Per germline, CDR1 SGHTA and CDR2 FQGTGA. The CDR3 is 16 residues long. CDR3 residues: CAGSPGQGIADYGYTF. The DNA of the CDR3 is TGTGCCGGCAGCCCGGGACAGGGCATCGCTGACTATGGCTACACCTTC.

The sample holds a few counts of this clone. The gene calls are TRBV19 and TRBJ2-1; no clear D gene. Trimming removed 5 bases from V and 5 bases from J, with 13 bases in between. CDR3 length equals 14 residues. The germline CDR1 and CDR2 sequences are LNHDA and SQIVND (reference sequence). The CDR3, as DNA: TGTGCCAGTAGTCCCCAGACACCCAACAATGAGCAGTTCTTC. Amino acid sequence: CASSPQTPNNEQFF.

The CDR3 region is CASSLVGGETQYF. The CDR3 nucleotides read TGTGCCAGCAGCTTAGTGGGGGGAGAGACCCAGTACTTC. The chain is built from TRBV7-2 and TRBJ2-5; possible D gene TRBD2, 6 bases. This CDR3 has 13 residues. Trimming stripped 1 base from V and 4 bases from J, with 7 bases between. Germline lookup yields CDR1 SGHTA and CDR2 FQGNSA. The full variable domain, with the rest looked up from reference TRBV7-2 and TRBJ2-5, is GAGVSQSPSNKVTEKGKDVELRCDPISGHTALYWYRQSLGQGLEFLIYFQGNSAPDKSGLPSDRFSAERTGGSVSTLTIQRTQQEDSAVYLCASSLVGGETQYFGPGTRLLVL.

The rearrangement joins TRBV5-8 to TRBJ1-4; D ambiguous. Trimming removed 4 bases from V and 0 bases from J, with 7 bases in between. The CDR3 spans 14 residues. Per the germline V gene, CDR1 is SGHTS and CDR2 is YDEGEE. The CDR3 nucleotides read TGTGCCAGCAGCCCCTACTCAACTAATGAAAAACTGTTTTTT. This gives the protein CASSPYSTNEKLFF.

The chain employs TRBV5-6 and TRBJ1-5, with 8 bases matching TRBD1. This CDR3 is built from 16 residues. J was trimmed by 3 bases and V by 1 base; bases with no gene match: 6. CDR1 and CDR2 from the germline V gene are SGHDT and YYEEEE. The DNA for the CDR3 is TGTGCCAGCAGCTTGTTCGGACAGGGCACCAATCAGCCCCAGCATTTT. It translates to CASSLFGQGTNQPQHF.

The CDR3 region has the DNA TGTGCCAGCAGCTTCGGACTAGCGGGAGGGGGAGATACGCAGTATTTT. This translates into CASSFGLAGGGDTQYF. The chain links TRBV7-9 to TRBJ2-3, with 15 positions matching TRBD2. This CDR3 region has 16 residues. Germline lookup yields CDR1 SEHNR and CDR2 FQNEAQ (reference sequence). J was trimmed by 5 bases and V by 3 bases; bases with no gene match: 3.

The CDR3 here is CASRGQVNQPQHF. The CDR3 DNA follows: TGTGCCAGCCGCGGACAGGTCAATCAGCCCCAGCATTTT. The rearrangement joins TRBV28 to TRBJ1-5; 7 bases fit TRBD1. CDR3 size: 13 residues. The germline CDR1 and CDR2 sequences are MDHEN and SYDVKM. After removal of 8 bases from V and 3 bases from J, the junction contained 4 bases not matched to a gene. The full variable domain, rest sourced from reference TRBV28 and TRBJ1-5, is DVKVTQSSRYLVKRTGEKVFLECVQDMDHENMFWYRQDPGLGLRLIYFSYDVKMKEKGDIPEGYSVSREKKERFSLILESASTNQTSMYLCASRGQVNQPQHFGDGTRLSIL.

The CDR3 nucleotides read TGTGCCAGCAGCTTAGTCCCGCAGGGACTCACAGATACGCAGTATTTT. Protein product: CASSLVPQGLTDTQYF. The chain uses TRBV7-8 and TRBJ2-3; possibly TRBD2 for D (6 bases). The CDR3 totals 16 residues. Trimming removed 1 base at V and 2 bases at J, with 13 bases between. CDR1 is SGHVS and CDR2 is FQNEAQ in the germline V gene.

The chain recombines TRBV4-2 with TRBJ2-3; TRBD2 aligns across 8 bases. V was clipped by 0 bases and J by 5 bases; unmatched bases: 4. The V gene's germline CDR1 is LGHNA and CDR2 YNFKEQ. The CDR3 is 15 residues long. The DNA for the CDR3 is TGTGCCAGCAGCCAAGAGCGGCTAGCGGGAGATACGCAGTATTTT. Its translation is CASSQERLAGDTQYF.

This chain connects TRBV11-1 to TRBJ2-3, with 9 bases that match TRBD1. J lost 10 bases, V lost 5 bases, and 4 bases had no gene match. This CDR3 has 12 amino acids. Germline CDR1 SGHAT, CDR2 FQDESV (reference sequence). The CDR3 region is CASSPDRGAQYF. In nucleotides, the CDR3 is TGTGCCAGCAGCCCCGACAGGGGGGCGCAGTATTTT. Drawing the rest from reference TRBV11-1 and TRBJ2-3, the complete variable domain is EAEVAQSPRYKITEKSQAVAFWCDPISGHATLYWYRQILGQGPELLVQFQDESVVDDSQLPKDRFSAERLKGVDSTLKIQPAELGDSAMYLCASSPDRGAQYFGPGTRLTVL.

This chain connects TRBV5-1 to TRBJ2-3; TRBD2 matches at 10 bases. The CDR3 runs to 15 residues. Trimming at V came to 1 base and at J to 6 bases, leaving 5 bases not matched to a gene. CDR1 and CDR2 (germline): SGHRS, YFSETQ. CDR3: CASSLSGRAGDTQYF. DNA of the CDR3: TGCGCCAGCAGCTTGAGCGGGAGGGCCGGGGATACGCAGTATTTT. The whole variable domain, filled in from reference TRBV5-1 and TRBJ2-3, reads KAGVTQTPRYLIKTRGQQVTLSCSPISGHRSVSWYQQTPGQGLQFLFEYFSETQRNKGNFPGRFSGRQFSNSRSEMNVSTLELGDSALYLCASSLSGRAGDTQYFGPGTRLTVL.

V and J are TRBV19 and TRBJ2-5, with D unclear. V was clipped by 1 base and J by 5 bases, with 8 bases between them. Germline CDR1 and CDR2: LNHDA and SQIVND (reference sequence). This CDR3 comprises 13 residues. The CDR3 region is CASSIGRLETQYF. CDR3 bases: TGTGCCAGTAGTATAGGGAGACTGGAGACCCAGTACTTC.

The chain couples TRBV5-1 to TRBJ2-3; D possibly corresponds to TRBD2 (6 bases). V gave up 5 bases and J gave up 4 bases, with 20 bases separating them. The germline gives CDR1 SGHRS, CDR2 YFSETQ. The length of the CDR3 is 16 residues. The CDR3 sequence: CASRGILSGGADTQYF. The DNA of the CDR3 is TGCGCCAGCAGAGGGATCCTTAGCGGAGGGGCAGATACGCAGTATTTT.

This clone was seen just once. V usage is TRBV5-1 and J usage is TRBJ2-2, with 12 nucleotides matching TRBD2. V shed 1 base and J 6 bases; nucleotides not matched to a gene: 4. The CDR3 consists of 16 residues. The germline gives CDR1 SGHRS, CDR2 YFSETQ. The CDR3 region is CASSLLLAGGSGELFF. CDR3 bases: TGCGCCAGCAGCTTGTTGCTAGCGGGAGGGTCCGGGGAGCTGTTTTTT. Supplemented by reference TRBV5-1 and TRBJ2-2, the full variable domain reads KAGVTQTPRYLIKTRGQQVTLSCSPISGHRSVSWYQQTPGQGLQFLFEYFSETQRNKGNFPGRFSGRQFSNSRSEMNVSTLELGDSALYLCASSLLLAGGSGELFFGEGSRLTVL.

This clone has more than one count but fewer than ten. V and J are TRBV28 and TRBJ1-2, with D maybe TRBD1 (5 bases). The germline V gene has CDR1 MDHEN and CDR2 SYDVKM. Trimming took 0 bases from V and 5 from J, leaving 16 bases between them. The CDR3 loop spans 16 amino acids. The CDR3: CASSLWTVPTLYGYTF. The CDR3 DNA follows: TGTGCCAGCAGTTTATGGACAGTACCTACTCTTTATGGCTACACCTTC.

In its sample, this clone was seen a few times. The same CDR3 also results from other DNA sequences found in this sample. The V gene is TRBV5-1, the J gene TRBJ2-7, with 9 bases identical to TRBD1. CDR3 length equals 14 residues. The germline V gene encodes CDR1 SGHRS and CDR2 YFSETQ. The ends lost 4 bases at V and 4 bases at J; junction bases unmatched: 6. The CDR3 bases are TGCGCCAGCAGCACTGGACAGGGGACGTACGAGCAGTACTTC. As protein: CASSTGQGTYEQYF.